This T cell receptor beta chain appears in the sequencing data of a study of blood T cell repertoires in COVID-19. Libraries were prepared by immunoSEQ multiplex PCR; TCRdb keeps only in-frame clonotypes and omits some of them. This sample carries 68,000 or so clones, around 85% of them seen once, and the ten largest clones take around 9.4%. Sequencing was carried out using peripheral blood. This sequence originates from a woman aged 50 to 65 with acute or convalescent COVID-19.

The CDR3 here is CASSPGTSGMRSTDTQYF. The CDR3 DNA reads TGTGCCAGCAGTCCCGGGACTAGCGGGATGAGAAGCACAGATACGCAGTATTTT. The chain combines TRBV28 with TRBJ2-3; 13 bases align to TRBD2. CDR1 and CDR2 from the germline V gene are MDHEN and SYDVKM. Losses at the gene ends were 5 bases for V and 0 bases for J; bases not matched to a gene: 8. The CDR3 sequence is 18 residues long.